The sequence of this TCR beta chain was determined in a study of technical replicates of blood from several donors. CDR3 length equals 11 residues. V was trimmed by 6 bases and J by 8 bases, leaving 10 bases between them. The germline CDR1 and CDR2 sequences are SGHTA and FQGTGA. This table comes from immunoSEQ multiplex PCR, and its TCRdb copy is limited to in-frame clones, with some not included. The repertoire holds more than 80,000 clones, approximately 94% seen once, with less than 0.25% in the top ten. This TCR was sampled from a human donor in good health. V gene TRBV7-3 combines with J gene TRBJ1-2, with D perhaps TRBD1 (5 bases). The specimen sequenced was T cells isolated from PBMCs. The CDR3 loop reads CASSTGSGYTF. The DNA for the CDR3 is TGTGCCAGCAGTACAGGTTCCGGCTACACCTTC. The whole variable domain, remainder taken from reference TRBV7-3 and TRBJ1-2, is GAGVSQTPSNKVTEKGKYVELRCDPISGHTALYWYRQSLGQGPEFLIYFQGTGAADDSGLPNDRFFAVRPEGSVSTLKIQRTERGDSAVYLCASSTGSGYTFGSGTRLTVV.